This TCR beta chain stems from a study of T cells expressing NK-cell markers. Germline loops: CDR1 LGHDT, CDR2 YNNKEL (reference sequence). The CDR3 is 16 residues long. TCRdb reworked the 5' RACE reads into one entry per CDR3 protein, no DNA. This sample lists some 340,000 distinct CDR3 sequences; its ten largest clones have about 5.2%. Study results and caveats: The share of CD8+ T cells held by dominant NKG2C+ clonotypes was roughly 1.0-8% in about six donors. The leading position in the CD3+CD56-NKG2C+ fraction of several donors also went to these clonotypes.

In the case of this clonotype: Its target is not known.

The sequence came from a man aged 18-75 years in good health. The chain uses TRBV3-1 and TRBJ2-3; TCRdb proposes TRBD2, but this gene call is untestable without DNA. Sample: blood T cells: a sorted CD56 or NKG2C T cell subset, CD4+ or CD8+ T cells, or bulk PBMC T cells (not recorded which). The CDR3 protein is CASSRAPGLAGDTQYF.